Listed here are 30 T cell receptor beta chains from one sample, sequenced in a study of CD8 T cells in Susac syndrome. cDNA came from around 0.5 to 1 ug RNA primed by random hexamers. TCRdb passed the immunoSEQ multiplex PCR reads through MiXCR, listing each CDR3 protein once. This sample has about 100,000 distinct CDR3 sequences; 95% occur once, and the top ten carry around 0.3%. The sample taken for sequencing was CD8+ T cells from PBMCs. These receptors all come from a human donor with Susac syndrome.

V is TRBV29-1 and J is TRBJ2-3; D might be TRBD1 or TRBD2, each matching 5 bases. The CDR3 has 11 amino acids. Germline V gives CDR1 SQVTM, CDR2 ANQGSEA. Trimming took off 4 bases at V and 4 bases at J, with 6 bases between the two ends. The CDR3 DNA sequence: TGCAGCGTTGGAGGGGCAGATACGCAGTATTTT. Its protein is CSVGGADTQYF.

In its sample, this clonotype was seen a few times. This rearrangement joins TRBV28 to TRBJ2-7; maybe TRBD2 (6 bases). CDR3 length equals 14 residues. Between the trimmed V and J ends, which lost 2 bases and 3 bases, there was a span of 11 bases. CDR1 MDHEN and CDR2 SYDVKM come from the germline V gene. The CDR3 is CASSLVGGSYEQYF. The CDR3 DNA reads as TGTGCCAGCAGTTTAGTCGGGGGTAGCTACGAGCAGTACTTC. Using reference TRBV28 and TRBJ2-7 for the parts outside the CDR3, the full variable domain is DVKVTQSSRYLVKRTGEKVFLECVQDMDHENMFWYRQDPGLGLRLIYFSYDVKMKEKGDIPEGYSVSREKKERFSLILESASTNQTSMYLCASSLVGGSYEQYFGPGTRLTVT.

The genes are TRBV4-2 and TRBJ2-1; TRBD2 agrees at 11 bases. Trimming removed 1 base from V and 10 bases from J; junction bases left unmatched: 12. This CDR3 is 17 amino acids long. The germline V gene encodes CDR1 LGHNA and CDR2 YNFKEQ. The CDR3: CASSQVGGLAGDPEQFF. CDR3 nucleotides: TGTGCCAGCAGCCAAGTCGGTGGACTAGCGGGTGATCCGGAGCAGTTCTTC.

The CDR3 is CASSSRQGAHGELFF. The CDR3 DNA sequence: TGTGCCAGCAGCTCCCGACAGGGGGCCCACGGGGAGCTGTTTTTT. The chain employs TRBV5-4 and TRBJ2-2, with 10 bases lining up with TRBD1. J was trimmed by 7 bases and V by 3 bases; bases with no gene match: 6. The CDR3 is made up of 15 amino acids. Germline V gene data show CDR1 as SGHNT and CDR2 as YYREEE (reference sequence).

V usage is TRBV6-6 and J usage is TRBJ1-5; D unclear. Trimming stripped 4 bases from V and 2 bases from J, with 12 bases between. The germline V gene encodes CDR1 MNHNY and CDR2 SVGAGI (reference sequence). This CDR3 comprises 15 residues. This chain's CDR3 is CASSSLTSRNQPQHF. CDR3 bases: TGTGCCAGCAGTTCCCTTACCAGCCGCAATCAGCCCCAGCATTTT.

The chain couples TRBV23-1 to TRBJ2-7; possibly TRBD1 for D (6 bases). TRBV23-1 is an open reading frame whose function is uncertain. The CDR3 is 15 residues long. V was cut by 0 bases and J by 2 bases, with 11 bases left in between. Here the CDR3 reads CASSQSRDTPYEQYF. CDR3 sequence (DNA): TGCGCCAGCAGTCAATCCCGGGACACTCCCTACGAGCAGTACTTC.

The gene calls are TRBV6-4 and TRBJ2-4; the D is unclear. V was clipped by 5 bases and J by 6 bases, with 14 bases between them. The CDR3 runs to 14 residues. Germline CDR1 and CDR2: MRHNA and SNTAGT. The CDR3, as DNA: TGTGCCAGCAGTCCAAACCCGGACGGAAACATTCAGTACTTC. As protein: CASSPNPDGNIQYF.

The chain is built from TRBV5-1 and TRBJ1-5, with a tentative D call TRBD1 (5 bases). V gave up 4 bases and J gave up 3 bases, with 14 bases separating them. The CDR3 covers 15 residues. Germline CDR1 is SGHRS and CDR2 is YFSETQ. The CDR3: CASSEGASNNQPQHF. CDR3 coding DNA: TGCGCCAGCAGCGAAGGGGCCAGCAACAATCAGCCCCAGCATTTT.

This chain links TRBV14 with TRBJ1-3, with no clear D. This CDR3 is built from 16 residues. V was trimmed by 3 bases and J by 4 bases, leaving 16 bases between them. CDR1 is SGHDN and CDR2 is FVKESK in the germline V gene. The CDR3 sequence is CASSHLTNALGNTIYF. Written as DNA, the CDR3 is TGTGCCAGCAGCCACTTGACGAACGCTCTGGGAAACACCATATATTTT. The variable domain in full, with the rest retrieved from reference TRBV14 and TRBJ1-3, is EAGVTQFPSHSVIEKGQTVTLRCDPISGHDNLYWYRRVMGKEIKFLLHFVKESKQDESGMPNNRFLAERTGGTYSTLKVQPAELEDSGVYFCASSHLTNALGNTIYFGEGSWLTVV.

The CDR3 loop is CASSIAYESSYEQYF. The CDR3 nucleotides are TGTGCCAGTAGTATAGCTTATGAAAGCTCCTACGAGCAGTACTTC. J is TRBJ2-7 and V is TRBV19; the D is unclear. Germline V gene sequence: CDR1 LNHDA, CDR2 SQIVND (reference sequence). V shed 1 base and J shed 0 bases, with 10 bases lying between them. The CDR3 length is 15 residues.

J is TRBJ1-1 and V is TRBV20-1; possibly TRBD1 for D (5 bases). Germline-derived CDR1 and CDR2 are DFQATT and SNEGSKA (reference sequence). The V end was cut by 3 bases, the J end by 0 bases, with 11 bases between. The CDR3 covers 14 residues. This CDR3 reads CSASPRGVNTEAFF. The DNA for the CDR3 is TGCAGTGCTAGTCCTCGGGGGGTGAACACTGAAGCTTTCTTT.

This chain uses TRBV5-1 with TRBJ2-7; 11 nucleotides match TRBD1. Germline CDR1 is SGHRS and CDR2 is YFSETQ. The junction had 5 bases not matched to a gene; V was cut back by 4 bases and J by 2 bases. This CDR3 is 15 amino acids long. The CDR3 DNA follows: TGCGCCAGCAGCGACGGGACAGGGGGGGCCTACGAGCAGTACTTC. The encoded protein is CASSDGTGGAYEQYF.

J is TRBJ2-7 and V is TRBV18; D call uncertain. This CDR3 has 14 residues. Trimming removed 2 bases from V and 2 bases from J, with 10 bases in between. Germline V lookup: CDR1 KGHSH, CDR2 LQKENI. CDR3 sequence reads: CASSPVTEAYEQYF. The CDR3 nucleotides are TGTGCCAGCTCACCAGTGACTGAGGCCTACGAGCAGTACTTC.

The chain joins TRBV25-1 to TRBJ1-4; D gene ambiguous. The CDR3 extends over 11 amino acids. CDR1 is MGHDK, CDR2 SYGVNS, per germline. Trimming shortened V by 3 bases and J by 5 bases, and 1 base separated the two germline ends. DNA for the CDR3: TGTGCCAGCAGTGAGAATGAAAAACTGTTTTTT. Amino acids: CASSENEKLFF.

The chain recombines TRBV15 with TRBJ2-1; 7 bases map to TRBD2. The germline CDR1 and CDR2 sequences are LNHNV and YYDKDF (reference sequence). V trimming: 1 base; J trimming: 5 bases; junction bases outside the gene matches: 2. This CDR3 contains 14 residues. CDR3 loop: CATSRVLADNEQFF. CDR3 coding DNA: TGTGCCACCAGCAGAGTGCTAGCGGACAATGAGCAGTTCTTC.

The chain combines TRBV3-1 with TRBJ1-2; D possibly corresponds to TRBD1 (5 bases). Trimming removed 4 bases at V and 6 bases at J, with 24 bases between. The CDR3 totals 17 residues. Germline CDR1 LGHDT, CDR2 YNNKEL (reference sequence). The CDR3 here is CASSPRYKGLVENGYTF. CDR3 DNA sequence: TGTGCCAGCAGCCCAAGATATAAGGGGCTAGTTGAGAATGGCTACACCTTC.

As DNA, the CDR3 is TGCAGTGCGGGGACTAGCGGTACGCAGTATTTT. This gives the protein CSAGTSGTQYF. The gene calls are TRBV20-1 and TRBJ2-3; the match to TRBD2 covers 11 bases. V lost 6 bases to trimming and J lost 8 bases; unmatched junction nucleotides: 1. The CDR3 has 11 residues. CDR1 and CDR2 from the germline V gene are DFQATT and SNEGSKA (reference sequence).

Only one count was recorded for this clonotype. This chain connects TRBV29-1 to TRBJ2-2; TRBD1 is a possible D gene (5 bases). Germline V gene lookup returns CDR1 SQVTM and CDR2 ANQGSEA. The V and J ends lost 3 bases and 5 bases respectively, with 7 bases between them. The CDR3 spans 12 residues. Here the CDR3 reads CSVDAGTGELFF. The DNA of the CDR3 is TGCAGCGTTGATGCAGGGACCGGGGAGCTGTTTTTT.

V is TRBV27 and J is TRBJ2-2; 7 nucleotides align to TRBD1. Per the germline V gene, CDR1 is MNHEY and CDR2 is SMNVEV (reference sequence). V shed 6 bases and J 5 bases; nucleotides not matched to a gene: 9. The CDR3 has 15 residues. The CDR3 DNA is TGTGCCAGCAGAACAGGGACAGTATTAACCGGGGAGCTGTTTTTT. Protein sequence: CASRTGTVLTGELFF.

The chain joins TRBV27 to TRBJ2-7, with TRBD2 identical over 8 bases. The V segment lost 3 bases and the J segment 3 bases; nucleotides outside the gene matches: 7. The CDR3 loop spans 15 amino acids. Germline V gene sequence: CDR1 MNHEY, CDR2 SMNVEV (reference sequence). CDR3 residues: CASSLVGGEDYEQYF. CDR3 nucleotides: TGTGCCAGCAGTTTGGTCGGGGGGGAAGACTACGAGCAGTACTTC.

V usage is TRBV5-1 and J usage is TRBJ2-3, with 9 bases aligning to TRBD1. CDR1 and CDR2 from the germline V gene are SGHRS and YFSETQ. J gave up 2 bases and V 4 bases, and 5 bases lay outside the gene matches. The CDR3 has 15 amino acids. The CDR3 reads CASSRTGGITDTQYF. Written as DNA, the CDR3 is TGCGCCAGCAGCCGAACAGGGGGCATCACAGATACGCAGTATTTT.

The V call is TRBV29-1, the J call TRBJ2-7; 7 nucleotides line up with TRBD2. Losses at the gene ends were 4 bases for V and 6 bases for J; bases not matched to a gene: 9. CDR3 length: 13 residues. The germline V gene encodes CDR1 SQVTM and CDR2 ANQGSEA. CDR3 sequence: CSVGGLLGSEQYF. CDR3 nucleotide sequence: TGCAGCGTTGGGGGACTACTCGGAAGCGAGCAGTACTTC.

This clonotype was recorded once. V gene TRBV9 combines with J gene TRBJ1-2; TRBD1 matches 7 bases. This CDR3 is 16 amino acids long. Per the germline V gene, CDR1 is SGDLS and CDR2 is YYNGEE. Trimming at V came to 4 bases and at J to 0 bases, leaving 9 bases not matched to a gene. The chain's CDR3 is CASSPTGALANYGYTF. CDR3 nucleotide sequence: TGTGCCAGCAGCCCCACAGGGGCGTTGGCTAACTATGGCTACACCTTC.

This rearrangement joins TRBV9 to TRBJ2-7, with 9 nucleotides matching TRBD1. The germline CDR1 and CDR2 sequences are SGDLS and YYNGEE. The CDR3 has 15 amino acids. V lost 0 bases, J lost 3 bases, and 4 bases stayed unmatched. CDR3 nucleotides: TGTGCCAGCAGCGTAGATACAGGGGGCTTCTACGAGCAGTACTTC. Amino acid sequence: CASSVDTGGFYEQYF.

The chain combines TRBV20-1 with TRBJ2-3; D call uncertain. This CDR3 has 14 amino acids. Germline V gene sequence: CDR1 DFQATT, CDR2 SNEGSKA (reference sequence). The ends were cut back, 3 bases at V and 0 bases at J, with 10 bases in the middle. CDR3 DNA: TGCAGTGCTAGCCGACAATCTAGCACAGATACGCAGTATTTT. The encoded protein is CSASRQSSTDTQYF.

This chain connects TRBV6-5 to TRBJ2-2; D unclear. This CDR3 contains 17 residues. Germline CDR1 reads MNHEY; CDR2 reads SVGAGI. Trimming pared 2 bases from V and 4 bases from J, leaving 17 bases between. The CDR3, as DNA: TGTGCCAGCAGTTACCCCAGAAGGGTGGATCTCACCGGGGAGCTGTTTTTT. Translating gives CASSYPRRVDLTGELFF.

This chain links TRBV3-1 with TRBJ2-1; D call uncertain. This CDR3 is built from 13 residues. Germline CDR1 is LGHDT and CDR2 is YNNKEL (reference sequence). Deletions cut 0 bases from V and 8 bases from J, with 8 bases between. The CDR3 loop reads CASSQEKGYEQFF. The CDR3 DNA reads TGTGCCAGCAGCCAAGAGAAAGGTTATGAGCAGTTCTTC.

CDR3 region: CASSKRGGIDTQYF. The CDR3 region has the DNA TGTGCCAGCAGTAAGAGAGGGGGGATCGATACGCAGTATTTT. J is TRBJ2-3 and V is TRBV11-2, with D possibly being TRBD1 or TRBD2 (6 bases each). The CDR3 sequence is 14 residues long. The V and J ends lost 6 bases and 6 bases respectively, with 16 bases between them. Germline CDR1 SGHAT, CDR2 FQNNGV. Using reference TRBV11-2 and TRBJ2-3 for the parts outside the CDR3, the full variable domain is EAGVAQSPRYKIIEKRQSVAFWCNPISGHATLYWYQQILGQGPKLLIQFQNNGVVDDSQLPKDRFSAERLKGVDSTLKIQPAKLEDSAVYLCASSKRGGIDTQYFGPGTRLTVL.

The CDR3, as DNA: TGCAGCGTTGAGGTACAGGTCCAAGAGACCCAGTACTTC. Its translation: CSVEVQVQETQYF. V usage is TRBV29-1 and J usage is TRBJ2-5; D might be TRBD1 (5 bases). The CDR3 runs to 13 residues. Germline-derived CDR1 and CDR2 are SQVTM and ANQGSEA. The V gene lost 3 bases and the J gene lost 1 base, with 9 bases spanning the gap.

The chain is built from TRBV5-6 and TRBJ1-1; unclear D gene. Trimming removed 6 bases from V and 0 bases from J, with 9 bases in between. The CDR3 is made up of 13 amino acids. In germline, CDR1 is SGHDT, CDR2 YYEEEE. CDR3 loop: CASTQYLNTEAFF. The CDR3 nucleotides are TGTGCCAGCACCCAATACTTGAACACTGAAGCTTTCTTT.